These T cell receptor beta chains were read from a single sample in a study of T-cell reconstitution after alpha-beta-depleted transplantation in children. One entry per CDR3 protein results from TCRdb running MiXCR on the PCR reads. The sample has 250,000 to 400,000 distinct CDR3 sequences, around 25% seen once. This sample comprised PBMCs, mostly from graft donor cells, obtained 180 days after TCRalphabeta/CD19-depleted stem cell transplant. The receptors come from a male patient aged 5 to 17 who had a stem cell transplant for acute lymphoblastic leukemia, so the T cells may come from the graft donor. Each CDR3 is given with its conserved first and last residue. Some rows mark clone size as missing; the rest say once, few, many or name a class of expanded clone.

V,size,CDR3
TRBV9,few,CASSVEGATDTQYF
TRBV7-3,.,CASSRFRASSGLDNEQFF
TRBV29-1,.,CSPEEAVYGYTF
TRBV7-6,few,CASSTRGRPGDNEQFF
TRBV7-9,few,CASSFSGLSFYEQYF
TRBV5-1,many,CASSLYGASGSRHNEQFF
TRBV7-3,.,CASSPPGLAGDTGELFF
TRBV27,few,CASSSLDREAFF
TRBV7-6,.,CASSPIAARTDTQYF
TRBV12-3/TRBV12-4,few,CASSSHRGLAGVYNEQFF
TRBV19,.,CASSEGAATEAFF
TRBV12-3/TRBV12-4,few,CASSPRLAGGYFYEQYF
TRBV12-3/TRBV12-4,few,CASRPGQITDTQYF
TRBV3-1,.,CASSHLTGRVEYNEQFF
TRBV7-2,many,CASSLVGLNYGYTF
TRBV11-1,.,CASSLVGLAALQGQFF
TRBV7-2,.,CASSPRLAGNNEQFF
TRBV6-2/TRBV6-3,.,CASSKDLNTEAFF
TRBV5-6,few,CASSLAGQGAWGYTF
TRBV6-5,.,CASSHRGQNTEAFF
TRBV28,.,CASNLQGFYEQYF
TRBV7-7,few,CASSWDFQTGELFF
TRBV5-1,few,CASSPELARYEQYF
TRBV4-1,.,CASRLGANTGELFF
TRBV7-6,many,CASSPQAGTYEQYF
TRBV20-1,few,CSARGGSWDTQYF
TRBV6-5,many,CASSYWLAGDLGQNEQFF
TRBV9,.,CASSVGAGVPNTEAFF
TRBV7-3,.,CASSYRTSETQYF
TRBV7-7,.,CASSPGTSGRLSSYNEQFF
TRBV29-1,many,CSVLGQNGFTDTQYF